This is a list of T cell receptor beta chains from one sample in a study of control samples from healthy donors and cancer patients. Data came from immunoSEQ multiplex PCR; TCRdb stores just in-frame clones and leaves some out. Of 230,000 or so clones listed, roughly 94% are singletons. Sequenced: blood. All receptors come from a man aged 45-65 years in good health. Each CDR3 is given with its conserved first and last residue. D genes are given only for firm matches. Part of the rows lack a size; the others show once, few, many or a class for expanded clones.

clone_size j_call d_call v_call cdr3_nt cdr3_aa
NA TRBJ2-1 NA TRBV15 TGTGCCACCAGCAGAGAGTTCGTGGGTGAGCAGTTCTTC CATSREFVGEQFF
NA TRBJ1-2 NA TRBV5-8 TGTGCCAGCAGCTTGGACCCGATCCCTTTAGGGGGCTACACCTTC CASSLDPIPLGGYTF
NA TRBJ1-2 NA TRBV2 TGTGCCAGCAGTGAATACGGAGGGTTCTATGGCTACACCTTC CASSEYGGFYGYTF
NA TRBJ2-6 NA TRBV14 TGTGCCAGCAGCCCAGCGCAGTCTGGGGCCAACGTCCTGACTTTC CASSPAQSGANVLTF
NA TRBJ2-2 TRBD2 TRBV18 TGTGCCAGCTCGCCCCAACAACCGGGGGGGACCGGGGAGCTGTTTTTT CASSPQQPGGTGELFF
NA TRBJ2-1 TRBD1 TRBV29-1 TGCAGTGGGCGTCGGGACAGGAGATACAATGAGCAGTTCTTC CSGRRDRRYNEQFF
once TRBJ1-6 NA TRBV10-3 TGTGCCATCAAAGTTACTGAAAATTCACCCCTCCACTTT CAIKVTENSPLHF
NA TRBJ2-1 TRBD2 TRBV11-3 TGTGCCAGCAGCTTCGGGACTAGCCCGGGCCTGGGTGAGCAGTTCTTC CASSFGTSPGLGEQFF
once TRBJ1-2 NA TRBV10-3 TGTGCCATCAGTGAGGAGGGGTTGAGCTACACCTTC CAISEEGLSYTF
NA TRBJ2-5 TRBD2 TRBV7-9 TGTGCCAGCACAAAGACCCAGGCGGGGGTAGAGACCCAGTACTTC CASTKTQAGVETQYF
NA TRBJ1-2 NA TRBV18 TGTGCCAGCTCACCCTCGGGCGGGGTGGTCTATGGCTACACCTTC CASSPSGGVVYGYTF
once TRBJ1-6 TRBD1 TRBV5-1 TGCGCCAGCCGAGGGGACAGGGAAAATTCACCCCTCCACTTT CASRGDRENSPLHF
NA TRBJ1-4 NA TRBV18 TGTGCCAGCTCACCACGGGTAGGGGAGGAACTGTTTTTT CASSPRVGEELFF
NA TRBJ1-1 NA TRBV7-9 TGTGCCAGCAGCCGACAGGTGGAGGAAACTGAAGCTTTCTTT CASSRQVEETEAFF
NA TRBJ1-2 TRBD1 TRBV4-3 TGCGCCAGCAGCCAGGCTTCGACAGGGAACTATGGCTACACCTTC CASSQASTGNYGYTF
NA TRBJ2-3 NA TRBV5-1 TGCGCCAGCAGCTTGGGCTTCGGCACAGATACGCAGTATTTT CASSLGFGTDTQYF
NA TRBJ2-3 TRBD2 TRBV5-1 TGCGCCAGCAGCTTGGCACTAGCGACAGATACGCAGTATTTT CASSLALATDTQYF
once TRBJ2-1 NA TRBV30 TGTGCCTGGAACCCGGGCTCCTACAATGAGCAGTTCTTC CAWNPGSYNEQFF
NA TRBJ2-5 NA TRBV2 TGTGCCACCGGACAGGAGGGAGGACAAGAGACCCAGTACTTC CATGQEGGQETQYF
few TRBJ2-1 NA TRBV18 TGTGCCAGCTCACCGGGAGGCCCCGGCGGGGAGCAGTTCTTC CASSPGGPGGEQFF
NA TRBJ1-1 NA TRBV5-1 TGCGCCAGCAGCCCCAGGTCGGGAGGGAACACTGAAGCTTTCTTT CASSPRSGGNTEAFF
NA TRBJ2-1 TRBD1 TRBV13 TGTGCCAGCAGCAACGACAGGGGTAGTTCCTACAATGAGCAGTTCTTC CASSNDRGSSYNEQFF
NA TRBJ2-2 NA TRBV10-1 TGCGCCAGCAGCTCCGGACAGTTAGGAACCGGGGAGCTGTTTTTT CASSSGQLGTGELFF
NA TRBJ1-2 NA TRBV4-1 TGCGCCAGCAGCCCGCGGGATCGGGGGGATGGCTACACCTTC CASSPRDRGDGYTF